The rows below give T cell receptor beta chains drawn from one sample of a study of blood T cells in healthy people across ages. TCRdb redid the calling of the 5' RACE reads with MiXCR, one entry per CDR3 protein. This table has 700,000 or so distinct CDR3 sequences, approximately 40% appearing once. What was sequenced was blood. The receptors were gathered from a man aged 80 or over in good health. The CDR3 runs from the conserved cysteine through the conserved F or W. A D gene is named only where the DNA matches it firmly. Size tells how often a clone was seen (once, few, many) or the class of an expanded clone, and some rows leave it out.

j_gene | d_gene | v_gene | abundance | CDR3nt | CDR3aa
TRBJ2-7 | TRBD2 | TRBV29-1 | . | TGCAGCGTTGATCGTGCGGGAGTCTACAATGAGCAGTACTTC | CSVDRAGVYNEQYF
TRBJ2-1 | TRBD1 | TRBV6-2/TRBV6-3 | . | TGTGCCAGCGGCCCAGTGACAGGGGGCGTGGATGGGCAGTTCTTC | CASGPVTGGVDGQFF
TRBJ2-7 | TRBD1 | TRBV12-3/TRBV12-4 | . | TGTGCCAGCGGCCTCTCAGGGGGCGAGCAGTACTTC | CASGLSGGEQYF
TRBJ2-1 | TRBD1 | TRBV9 | . | TGTGCCAGCAGCGTAGACAGGGGTCCGAACAATGAGCAGTTCTTC | CASSVDRGPNNEQFF
TRBJ2-5 | TRBD2 | TRBV9 | . | TGTGCCAGCAGCGTAGCTTCTCGCCCTATAGCGGGAGGCTCCAATGAGCAGTACTTC | CASSVASRPIAGGSNEQYF
TRBJ1-1 | TRBD1 | TRBV29-1 | . | TGCAGCGCAATACAGGGGGCGGTCACTGAAGCTTTCTTT | CSAIQGAVTEAFF
TRBJ2-6 | . | TRBV5-5 | . | TGTGCCAGCAGCCTTGGGGATCCCGGGGGAGCTGGGGCCAACGTCCTGACTTTC | CASSLGDPGGAGANVLTF
TRBJ2-1 | TRBD1 | TRBV4-2 | few | TGTGCCAGCAGCCAAGTGGGACAGGGATACAATGAGCAGTTCTTC | CASSQVGQGYNEQFF
TRBJ1-2 | . | TRBV7-2 | . | TGTGCCAGCAGCTTTAGGGCAGGTTCCTCTATTACTAGCTACACCTTC | CASSFRAGSSITSYTF
TRBJ2-5 | TRBD2 | TRBV7-2 | . | TGTGCCAGCAGCTTAGGGGGACTAGCGGGAGCCGATGAGCAGTACTTC | CASSLGGLAGADEQYF
TRBJ2-4 | TRBD2 | TRBV7-9 | few | TGTGCCAGCAGCTTTTTTATGGGGACTAGCGGGGCTCTCATTCAGTACTTC | CASSFFMGTSGALIQYF
TRBJ1-5 | . | TRBV25-1 | . | TGTGCCAGCACCGGGGACCAGGGTTCTCAGCCCCAGCATTTT | CASTGDQGSQPQHF
TRBJ2-7 | . | TRBV5-1 | few | TGCGCCAGCAGGCCAGAATATTACGAGCAGTACTTC | CASRPEYYEQYF
TRBJ2-3 | . | TRBV20-1 | . | TGCAGTGCTTATTTAGCGGACAAGCCCACAGATATGCAGTATTTT | CSAYLADKPTDMQYF
TRBJ2-1 | TRBD2 | TRBV28 | . | TGTGCCAGCAGTCCGACTAGCGGGAGAGGATATGAGCAGTTCTTC | CASSPTSGRGYEQFF
TRBJ2-5 | . | TRBV7-2 | . | TGTGCCAGCAGCTTGTGGGAGTACCTAGAGACCCAGTACTTC | CASSLWEYLETQYF
TRBJ2-5 | TRBD2 | TRBV7-9 | once | TGTGCCAGCAGCCCCCTCGGACTAGCGGGAGGGAGGAAGACCCAGTACTTC | CASSPLGLAGGRKTQYF
TRBJ2-2 | TRBD2 | TRBV7-3 | . | TGTGCCAGCAGCTTAACGCCGACTAGCGGCGGGGAGCTGTTTTTT | CASSLTPTSGGELFF